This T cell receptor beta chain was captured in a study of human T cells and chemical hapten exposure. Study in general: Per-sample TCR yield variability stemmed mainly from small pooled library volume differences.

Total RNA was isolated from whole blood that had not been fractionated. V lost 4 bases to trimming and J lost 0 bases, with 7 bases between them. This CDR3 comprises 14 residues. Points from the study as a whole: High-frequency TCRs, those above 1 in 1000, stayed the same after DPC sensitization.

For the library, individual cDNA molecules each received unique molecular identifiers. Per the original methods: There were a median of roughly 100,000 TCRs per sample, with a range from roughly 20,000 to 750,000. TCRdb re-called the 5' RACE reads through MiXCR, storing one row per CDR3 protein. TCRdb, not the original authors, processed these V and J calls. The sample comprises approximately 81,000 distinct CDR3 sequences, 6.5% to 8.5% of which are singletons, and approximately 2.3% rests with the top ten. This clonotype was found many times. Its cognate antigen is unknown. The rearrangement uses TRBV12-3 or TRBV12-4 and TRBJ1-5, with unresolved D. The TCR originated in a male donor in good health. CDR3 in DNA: TGTGCCAGCAGTTCGGGCACTAGCAATCAGCCCCAGCATTTT. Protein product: CASSSGTSNQPQHF.